Shown below are 5 T cell receptor beta chains from a single sample sequenced in a study of T cell responses to AZD1222 COVID-19 vaccine. Using immunoSEQ multiplex PCR, the repertoire was profiled, and TCRdb retains in-frame clones only, with some absent. Of around 150,000 clones in the sample, roughly 94% were seen once. This sample comprised peripheral blood, obtained on day 0 of AZD1222 vaccination. The receptors were sampled from an adult in good health.

V gene TRBV27 combines with J gene TRBJ1-2; 7 nucleotides line up with TRBD1. V was pared by 5 bases and J by 2 bases, with 17 bases of the junction left unmatched. CDR1 MNHEY and CDR2 SMNVEV come from the germline V gene (reference sequence). The CDR3 extends over 18 amino acids. CDR3 in amino acids: CASSLWGDQGQHNYGYTF. The CDR3 DNA follows: TGTGCCAGCAGTCTTTGGGGGGACCAGGGACAGCACAACTATGGCTACACCTTC.

J is TRBJ1-1 and V is TRBV25-1; TRBD1 matches at 7 bases. The CDR3 totals 12 residues. The germline V gene has CDR1 MGHDK and CDR2 SYGVNS. Trimming took 8 bases from V and 3 from J; bases not matched to a gene: 3. The CDR3 spells CASAGQHTEAFF. DNA for the CDR3: TGTGCCAGCGCGGGACAGCACACTGAAGCTTTCTTT.

This chain uses TRBV6-2 or TRBV6-3 with TRBJ1-1; D not resolved. Germline CDR1 and CDR2: MNHEY and SVGEGT. CDR3 length: 13 residues. Between the trimmed V and J ends, which lost 2 bases and 5 bases, there was a span of 9 bases. This CDR3 is CASSYMAGTEAFF. DNA for the CDR3: TGTGCCAGCAGTTACATGGCGGGAACTGAAGCTTTCTTT.

This chain connects TRBV5-4 to TRBJ2-1; tentative D call: TRBD2 (5 bases). The CDR3 is 15 amino acids. V lost 0 bases to trimming and J lost 15 bases, with 22 bases between them. The germline gives CDR1 SGHNT, CDR2 YYREEE (reference sequence). This CDR3 is CASSLVDSVGPRLFF. In DNA, the CDR3 is TGTGCCAGCAGCTTGGTAGATAGCGTCGGCCCTCGTCTGTTCTTC.

The chain links TRBV25-1 to TRBJ1-6; D is undetermined. The CDR3 is 15 residues long. The germline CDR1 and CDR2 sequences are MGHDK and SYGVNS. The V end lost 7 bases, the J end lost 7 bases, and 17 bases lay between the germline ends. For the CDR3, the DNA is TGTGCCAGCACTCGTTCGGTGATTGCGAATTCACCCCTCCACTTT. This codes for CASTRSVIANSPLHF.